The clone carrying this TCR beta chain was detected ten times or more. Its antigen remains unidentified. This record comes from a study of CD8 T cells in ankylosing spondylitis. CDR3 length: 14 residues. Trimming left V 5 bases short and J 9 bases short, with 14 bases between. CDR1 and CDR2 from the germline V gene are SNHLY and FYNNEI. As the method for making TCR beta libraries, quantitative 5'-RACE with molecular barcodes was used. Each CDR3 protein is one row after TCRdb ran MiXCR on the 5' RACE reads. The sample lists 200,000 to 300,000 distinct CDR3 sequences, roughly 8% occurring once. Study-wide points: In reactive arthritis synovial fluid and blood, some motif variants had been reported before. There was reportedly significant enrichment of clones that were disease-linked in matched ankylosing spondylitis synovial fluid.

J is TRBJ1-6 and V is TRBV2; D might be TRBD1 (6 bases). This clonotype was sampled from a female donor with ankylosing spondylitis or in good health (not recorded which). Material for sequencing was blood, either unsorted or a sorted T cell fraction (not recorded which). CDR3 sequence reads: CASSHTGLRSPLHF. DNA for the CDR3: TGTGCCAGCAGTCACACAGGGTTGCGTTCACCCCTCCACTTT.